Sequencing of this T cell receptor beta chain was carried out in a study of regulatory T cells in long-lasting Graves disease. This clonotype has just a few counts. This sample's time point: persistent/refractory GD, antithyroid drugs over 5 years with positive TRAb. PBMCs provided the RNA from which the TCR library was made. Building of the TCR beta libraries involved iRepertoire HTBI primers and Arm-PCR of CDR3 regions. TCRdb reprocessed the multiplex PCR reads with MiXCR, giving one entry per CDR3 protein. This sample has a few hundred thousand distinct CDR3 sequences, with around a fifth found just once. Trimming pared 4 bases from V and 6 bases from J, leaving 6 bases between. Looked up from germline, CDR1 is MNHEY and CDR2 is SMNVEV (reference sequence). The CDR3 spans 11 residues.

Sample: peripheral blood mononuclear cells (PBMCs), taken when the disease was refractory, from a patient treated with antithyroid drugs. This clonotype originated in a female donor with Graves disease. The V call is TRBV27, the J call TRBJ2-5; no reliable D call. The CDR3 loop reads CASSSGKTQYF. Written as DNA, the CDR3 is TGTGCCAGCAGTTCTGGAAAGACCCAGTACTTC.